This entry lists 20 T cell receptor beta chains sequenced from one sample in a study of T cells in Graves' hyperthyroidism and ophthalmopathy. It was RNA transcripts that yielded the amplified TCR beta CDR3 regions. An initial round of RT-PCR targeting the TCR CDR3 relied on the HTBI primer set. TCRdb reprocessed the multiplex PCR reads with MiXCR, giving one entry per CDR3 protein. Of roughly 630,000 distinct CDR3 sequences detected, roughly 14% appear once; the ten largest clones hold under 8%. Specimen: blood. These receptors were obtained from a woman aged 30 to 39 with Graves' hyperthyroidism.

This clonotype was counted only a few times. CDR3 sequence (DNA): TGTGCCAGCAGCTTAGATGGCAGGGGGCGTTTCTCACCCCTCCACTTT. It is translated as CASSLDGRGRFSPLHF. The chain carries TRBV7-2 and TRBJ1-6; the match to TRBD1 covers 8 bases. The CDR3 is 16 residues long. Germline CDR1 SGHTA, CDR2 FQGNSA. V lost 1 base to trimming and J lost 10 bases; unmatched junction nucleotides: 9. Complete variable domain (other parts from reference TRBV7-2 and TRBJ1-6): GAGVSQSPSNKVTEKGKDVELRCDPISGHTALYWYRQSLGQGLEFLIYFQGNSAPDKSGLPSDRFSAERTGGSVSTLTIQRTQQEDSAVYLCASSLDGRGRFSPLHFGNGTRLTVT.

The chain couples TRBV20-1 to TRBJ1-4; 8 bases are shared with TRBD1. With 0 bases clipped from V and 7 bases from J, the junction kept 10 bases outside the gene matches. CDR3 length: 16 residues. The germline gives CDR1 DFQATT, CDR2 SNEGSKA (reference sequence). The CDR3 reads CSARDIRDRRGEKLFF. In DNA form, the CDR3 reads TGCAGTGCTAGAGATATTCGGGACAGGCGGGGTGAAAAACTGTTTTTT.

The chain joins TRBV12-3 or TRBV12-4 to TRBJ1-5, with TRBD1 matching over 10 bases. The CDR3 is 14 amino acids. Trimming removed 5 bases from V and 6 bases from J; junction bases left unmatched: 4. CDR3 DNA: TGTGCCAGCAGTCAGACAGGGGGCTTTCAGCCCCAGCATTTT. Its translation: CASSQTGGFQPQHF.

The sample holds many counts of this clonotype. The chain recombines TRBV12-3 or TRBV12-4 with TRBJ2-7; D perhaps matches TRBD1 (6 bases). The CDR3 spans 14 residues. Deletions cut 5 bases from V and 2 bases from J, with 13 bases between. This CDR3 reads CASSLWDTPYEQYF. CDR3 sequence (DNA): TGTGCCAGCAGTCTTTGGGACACCCCCTACGAGCAGTACTTC.

This clonotype was found many times. The chain is built from TRBV12-3 or TRBV12-4 and TRBJ1-1; 7 nucleotides line up with TRBD1. Unmatched junction bases numbered 9, after V lost 2 bases and J lost 9 bases. The length of the CDR3 is 14 residues. The CDR3 DNA follows: TGTGCCAGCAGTTTATCAGGGGGGGGAGGTAAAGCTTTCTTT. Translation: CASSLSGGGGKAFF.

This clonotype was recorded at least ten times. The chain is built from TRBV20-1 and TRBJ2-1, with D maybe TRBD2 (6 bases). CDR1 is DFQATT, CDR2 SNEGSKA, per germline (reference sequence). This CDR3 has 13 amino acids. The CDR3: CRPGGTSWGEQFF. DNA of the CDR3: TGCAGACCTGGCGGGACCTCCTGGGGTGAGCAGTTCTTC.

This clonotype was seen at least ten times. The chain joins TRBV20-1 to TRBJ2-7, with D perhaps TRBD2 (5 bases). The length of the CDR3 is 14 residues. Germline V CDR1 and CDR2: DFQATT, SNEGSKA (reference sequence). V was shortened by 3 bases and J by 2 bases, with 14 bases between the two germline ends. The CDR3 DNA reads TGCAGTGCTAGTCCCCCCGGGAAGACCTACGAGCAGTACTTC. It specifies CSASPPGKTYEQYF.

This clonotype was observed many times. The chain couples TRBV7-8 to TRBJ2-1; 8 bases fit TRBD2. Germline CDR1 is SGHVS and CDR2 is FQNEAQ. V lost 11 bases to trimming and J lost 0 bases; unmatched junction nucleotides: 24. The CDR3 has 20 residues. The chain's CDR3 is CARLTEETSVEGLSYNEQFF. The CDR3, as DNA: TGTGCCCGACTCACGGAGGAGACTAGCGTAGAGGGGCTCTCCTACAATGAGCAGTTCTTC.

The rearrangement links TRBV27 to TRBJ2-1, with a tentative D call TRBD2 (7 bases). CDR1 and CDR2 (germline): MNHEY, SMNVEV (reference sequence). V gave up 0 bases and J gave up 12 bases, with 12 bases separating them. The CDR3 is 13 residues long. This chain's CDR3 is CASSLSLGGGQFF. CDR3 in DNA: TGTGCCAGCAGTTTATCATTAGGGGGGGGGCAGTTCTTC.

This clonotype was counted many times. The rearrangement links TRBV11-2 to TRBJ2-3; 8 bases line up with TRBD2. The germline V gene has CDR1 SGHAT and CDR2 FQNNGV. This CDR3 comprises 15 residues. Losses at the gene ends were 5 bases for V and 5 bases for J; bases not matched to a gene: 9. The CDR3: CASSRNRAGGDTQYF. CDR3 nucleotide sequence: TGTGCCAGCAGCCGCAACCGGGCGGGGGGAGATACGCAGTATTTT.

There are many counts of this clonotype. The rearrangement links TRBV28 to TRBJ2-5; 10 bases line up with TRBD1. V dropped 5 bases and J dropped 1; count of bases not matched to a gene: 4. The germline V gene has CDR1 MDHEN and CDR2 SYDVKM. The CDR3 loop spans 15 amino acids. The CDR3 bases are TGTGCCAGCAGTCGGGACAGGGGAACCCAAGAGACCCAGTACTTC. This sequence encodes CASSRDRGTQETQYF.

This clonotype was counted many times. This chain joins TRBV29-1 and TRBJ2-7, with 10 bases identical to TRBD2. The CDR3 consists of 14 residues. Germline CDR1 and CDR2: SQVTM and ANQGSEA. With 5 bases clipped from V and 5 bases from J, the junction kept 9 bases outside the gene matches. CDR3 sequence (DNA): TGCAGCGTTCATGGGCTAGCGGGAGTACACGAGCAGTACTTC. It yields the protein CSVHGLAGVHEQYF.

About this clonotype: It may be a read error: a sequence one base away is much more abundant. The chain is built from TRBV12-3 or TRBV12-4 and TRBJ1-2; 10 positions agree with TRBD1. The CDR3 contains 17 residues. V trimming: 5 bases; J trimming: 0 bases; junction bases outside the gene matches: 9. The CDR3 sequence: CASSPSDRGFANYGYTF. CDR3 coding DNA: TGTGCCAGCAGTCCGTCGGACAGGGGGTTCGCTAACTATGGCTACACCTTC.

With respect to this clonotype: This may be a read error: a much more frequent sequence differs by one nucleotide. The rearrangement joins TRBV10-3 to TRBJ2-7, with D uncertain. Germline V lookup: CDR1 ENHRY, CDR2 SYGVKD. This CDR3 contains 12 residues. The CDR3 sequence: CATSESGQEQYF. CDR3 DNA: TGTGCCACCAGTGAGTCTGGCCAAGAGCAGTACTTC.

As for this clonotype: A read error may explain this, as a much larger clone is one base away. The rearrangement joins TRBV12-3 or TRBV12-4 to TRBJ1-1; no clear D gene. Trimming removed 5 bases from V and 6 bases from J, with 16 bases in between. The CDR3 extends over 14 amino acids. Here the CDR3 DNA reads TGTGCCAGCAGTCTCGGGGAGCTTAGCGCTGAAGCTTTCTTT. It yields the protein CASSLGELSAEAFF.

This clonotype was seen at least ten times. V is TRBV18 and J is TRBJ1-1, with 9 bases identical to TRBD1. Germline values: CDR1 KGHSH, CDR2 LQKENI. J was trimmed by 5 bases and V by 1 base; bases with no gene match: 11. The CDR3 consists of 17 residues. CDR3 in amino acids: CASSPQTGTGIWTEAFF. CDR3 sequence (DNA): TGTGCCAGCTCACCACAAACCGGGACAGGGATTTGGACTGAAGCTTTCTTT.

This clonotype showed up many times. This CDR3 is CASSQDISNQPQHF. DNA for the CDR3: TGTGCCAGCAGCCAAGATATTAGCAATCAGCCCCAGCATTTT. This chain links TRBV3-1 with TRBJ1-5; D unresolved. The CDR3 is 14 amino acids. Trimming shortened V by 0 bases and J by 0 bases, and 3 bases separated the two germline ends. Germline V gene data show CDR1 as LGHDT and CDR2 as YNNKEL (reference sequence).

This clonotype was detected a few times. V and J are TRBV6-1 and TRBJ1-3; D not resolved. The germline V gene has CDR1 MNHNS and CDR2 SASEGT. This CDR3 comprises 12 residues. V dropped 6 bases and J dropped 3 bases, with 6 bases sitting between them. The CDR3 sequence is CASRDFGNTIYF. The CDR3 DNA is TGTGCCAGCAGGGACTTTGGAAACACCATATATTTT.

The chain joins TRBV6-1 to TRBJ2-3; no clear D. The V end lost 3 bases, the J end lost 0 bases, and 10 bases lay between the germline ends. Germline V gives CDR1 MNHNS, CDR2 SASEGT. The CDR3 covers 15 residues. As DNA, the CDR3 is TGTGCCAGCAGTGATGCCCCCGGAAGCACAGATACGCAGTATTTT. Its protein is CASSDAPGSTDTQYF.

The V and J genes are TRBV6-2 or TRBV6-3 and TRBJ2-3, with D perhaps matching TRBD1 (6 bases). Germline CDR1 is MNHEY and CDR2 is SVGEGT. V lost 6 bases, J lost 6 bases, and 10 bases lay in between. The length of the CDR3 is 12 residues. The CDR3 reads CASRTGPDTQYF. As DNA, the CDR3 is TGTGCCAGCAGGACAGGACCGGATACGCAGTATTTT.